The 16 T cell receptor beta chains below come from one sample, sequenced in a study of EBV T-cell therapy then PD-1 blockade in nasopharyngeal carcinoma. The assay was immunoSEQ multiplex PCR, and TCRdb's table has in-frame clones only and misses some. The sample has 15,000 or so clones; roughly 88% are singletons. Antigens for these TCRs are unknown. The treatment: AdE1-LMPpoly-expanded autologous EBV-specific T-cell therapy followed by anti-PD-1 nivolumab. Sequenced material: CD8+ T cells from blood, taken at day 0 from a patient whose treatment included autologous EBV-specific T cells and nivolumab. These TCRs come from a man aged 35-49 years with nasopharyngeal carcinoma.

The chain employs TRBV29-1 and TRBJ2-3, with a tentative D call TRBD1 (6 bases). The V gene's germline CDR1 is SQVTM and CDR2 ANQGSEA. The V end lost 6 bases, the J end lost 4 bases, and 14 bases lay between the germline ends. This CDR3 is built from 13 residues. CDR3 coding DNA: TGCAGCGTGTCCACAGGGATTTCAGATACGCAGTATTTT. Encoded protein: CSVSTGISDTQYF.

V is TRBV4-1 and J is TRBJ2-5, with a weak D call TRBD1 (6 bases). V was clipped by 3 bases and J by 0 bases, with 8 bases between them. The CDR3 contains 14 residues. Germline lookup yields CDR1 MGHRA and CDR2 YSYEKL. The CDR3 nucleotides read TGCGCCAGCAGCCACGGACAGTACCAAGAGACCCAGTACTTC. It codes for CASSHGQYQETQYF.

This clone was observed a single time. The chain has TRBV6-5 and TRBJ2-7; D is ambiguous. Germline V gives CDR1 MNHEY, CDR2 SVGAGI. The CDR3 is made up of 13 amino acids. Trimming pared 2 bases from V and 5 bases from J, leaving 10 bases between. The CDR3, as DNA: TGTGCCAGCAGTTACCCCCCAAACGACGAGCAGTACTTC. Translated: CASSYPPNDEQYF.

The gene calls are TRBV12-3 or TRBV12-4 and TRBJ1-2; tentatively, D is TRBD1 (6 bases). Deletions cut 6 bases from V and 7 bases from J, with 12 bases between. The CDR3 is made up of 12 amino acids. The CDR3 loop is CASSPGVSGYTF. The CDR3 bases are TGTGCCAGCAGCCCAGGGGTGAGTGGCTACACCTTC.

The chain uses TRBV7-9 and TRBJ2-2, with no clear D. The V and J ends lost 5 bases and 0 bases respectively, with 4 bases between them. Germline-derived CDR1 and CDR2 are SEHNR and FQNEAQ (reference sequence). CDR3 length equals 13 residues. CDR3 nucleotide sequence: TGTGCCAGCAGCACATCGAACACCGGGGAGCTGTTTTTT. Translated: CASSTSNTGELFF.

This clone showed up just once. The chain links TRBV9 to TRBJ2-5, with 10 bases lining up with TRBD1. The junction had 8 bases not matched to a gene; V was cut back by 0 bases and J by 9 bases. Germline V gene lookup returns CDR1 SGDLS and CDR2 YYNGEE. This CDR3 comprises 15 residues. The CDR3 loop reads CASSVGGQGYGAQYF. DNA for the CDR3: TGTGCCAGCAGCGTAGGGGGACAGGGGTATGGGGCCCAGTACTTC.

The chain is built from TRBV6-1 and TRBJ2-5; TRBD2 matches 10 bases. Losses at the gene ends were 5 bases for V and 1 base for J; bases not matched to a gene: 4. The V gene's germline CDR1 is MNHNS and CDR2 SASEGT. The CDR3 runs to 15 residues. The CDR3 region is CASSSIAGGQETQYF. CDR3 coding DNA: TGTGCCAGCAGTTCCATAGCGGGGGGCCAAGAGACCCAGTACTTC.

V usage is TRBV4-3 and J usage is TRBJ1-1; D is ambiguous. V lost 0 bases to trimming and J lost 0 bases, with 11 bases between them. Germline V lookup: CDR1 LGHNA, CDR2 YSLEER. The CDR3 contains 16 residues. The CDR3, as DNA: TGCGCCAGCAGCCAAGACCCCGCGTACATGAACACTGAAGCTTTCTTT. Protein sequence: CASSQDPAYMNTEAFF.

The chain combines TRBV12-2 with TRBJ2-5; TRBD1, the table's D call, was not compared with the DNA. TRBV12-2 is recorded as a pseudogene. CDR3 size: 16 residues. The CDR3 DNA sequence: TGTGCAAGTCGCTCCTACCCTCGGGACAGCCAAGAGACCCAGTACTTC. Its translation: CASRSYPRDSQETQYF.

V gene TRBV9 combines with J gene TRBJ2-7; no reliable D call. The CDR3 sequence is 14 residues long. V shed 0 bases and J shed 7 bases, with 14 bases lying between them. Germline V gene sequence: CDR1 SGDLS, CDR2 YYNGEE. Here the CDR3 DNA reads TGTGCCAGCAGCGTAGGGCCAGCCCCCCTTGAGCAGTACTTC. Encoded protein: CASSVGPAPLEQYF.

This chain uses TRBV4-3 with TRBJ1-2; no firm D call. CDR3 length equals 16 residues. Germline V gene lookup returns CDR1 LGHNA and CDR2 YSLEER. The germline V and J ends were trimmed by 0 bases and 4 bases, with 15 bases remaining between them. The DNA of the CDR3 is TGCGCCAGCAGCCAAGATCGGGCGGGATGGGGCTATGGCTACACCTTC. Translation: CASSQDRAGWGYGYTF.

This sequence joins TRBV10-1 and TRBJ2-7; D possibly corresponds to TRBD2 (6 bases). This CDR3 is built from 14 residues. CDR1 and CDR2 from the germline V gene are WNHNN and SYGVQD (reference sequence). The V end was cut by 3 bases, the J end by 4 bases, with 13 bases between. The CDR3 loop reads CASSEEEGDYEQYF. CDR3 in DNA: TGCGCCAGCAGTGAAGAGGAGGGTGATTACGAGCAGTACTTC.

The chain couples TRBV3-1 (or the pseudogene TRBV3-2) to TRBJ2-3, with 14 bases fitting TRBD2. The CDR3 has 16 amino acids. V lost 4 bases, J lost 3 bases, and 3 bases stayed unmatched. From germline, CDR1 is LGHDT and CDR2 YNNKEL (reference sequence). The CDR3 DNA reads as TGTGCCAGCAGCCCGACTAGCGGGGGGGCGACAGATACGCAGTATTTT. Its protein product is CASSPTSGGATDTQYF.

This sequence joins TRBV6-5 and TRBJ1-5; tentatively, D is TRBD1 (5 bases). The CDR3 consists of 14 residues. V was pared by 7 bases and J by 6 bases, with 16 bases between. CDR1 MNHEY and CDR2 SVGAGI come from the germline V gene. The CDR3 nucleotides are TGTGCCAGCACCGCCGGGGGACCAAGTCAGCCCCAGCATTTT. This sequence encodes CASTAGGPSQPQHF.

This sequence joins TRBV9 and TRBJ1-6; D unresolved. Trimming removed 4 bases at V and 10 bases at J, with 15 bases between. Per the germline V gene, CDR1 is SGDLS and CDR2 is YYNGEE. The CDR3 is 14 residues long. The chain's CDR3 is CASSFSSMRSPLHF. The CDR3 coding sequence is TGTGCCAGCAGCTTTTCTTCGATGAGGTCACCCCTCCACTTT.

CDR3 DNA: TGTGCCAGCAGTGAAGGGTGGGGCAGGGTGGACAAGGGTGAGCAGTTCTTC. Protein product: CASSEGWGRVDKGEQFF. The chain employs TRBV6-1 and TRBJ2-1; the D gene is possibly TRBD1 (5 bases). Per germline, CDR1 MNHNS and CDR2 SASEGT. V lost 1 base, J lost 9 bases, and 22 bases lay in between. The CDR3 is made up of 17 amino acids.